The 18 T cell receptor beta chains reported below all come from one sample, sequenced in a study of beta chain features in type 1 diabetes. General observations from the study: Researchers report that Type 1 diabetes patients had moderately but significantly shorter TCRB CDR3s across all four CD4+ subsets.

Antigen specificity for these receptors is unknown. The sequenced template was cDNA made from the entire isolated RNA. The repertoire was sequenced with immunoSEQ multiplex PCR; TCRdb's copy has only in-frame clones and lacks some. The sample includes about 660,000 clones, 11% to 15% of them seen just once. Sequenced sample: naive CD4+ T cells from blood. These receptors all stem from a man between 18 and 35 years old with type 1 diabetes.

The chain is built from TRBV19 and TRBJ1-5, with TRBD1 as a possible D gene (6 bases). V was shortened by 5 bases and J by 5 bases, with 16 bases between the two germline ends. CDR1 and CDR2 from the germline V gene are LNHDA and SQIVND (reference sequence). The CDR3 covers 15 residues. The CDR3 loop reads CASSAYRVTHQPQHF. Here the CDR3 DNA reads TGTGCCAGTAGTGCCTACAGGGTTACGCATCAGCCCCAGCATTTT.

The chain uses TRBV13 and TRBJ1-1, with 7 positions matching TRBD1. V lost 4 bases to trimming and J lost 0 bases; unmatched junction nucleotides: 14. The CDR3 is 18 amino acids. Germline CDR1 PRHDT, CDR2 FYEKMQ (reference sequence). CDR3 residues: CASSSTGFLNTLNTEAFF. The CDR3 DNA is TGTGCCAGCAGCTCGACAGGGTTCCTGAATACACTGAACACTGAAGCTTTCTTT.

This clone was counted a few times. J is TRBJ1-1 and V is TRBV10-3, with a possible D match to TRBD1 (6 bases). Germline V gene lookup returns CDR1 ENHRY and CDR2 SYGVKD. V lost 7 bases and J 1 base, leaving 13 bases between the germline ends. This CDR3 spans 14 amino acids. The CDR3 DNA reads TGTGCCATCAAGGGGGTCTTGACGAACACTGAAGCTTTCTTT. Amino acids: CAIKGVLTNTEAFF.

This clone occurred a few times. The genes are TRBV30 and TRBJ2-7; TRBD2 agrees at 10 bases. CDR1 is GTSNPN, CDR2 SVGIG, per germline (reference sequence). The CDR3 loop spans 16 amino acids. V shed 2 bases, J shed 5 bases, and the junction held 12 bases outside the gene matches. The CDR3 loop is CAWSKGLAESTNEQYF. CDR3 DNA: TGTGCCTGGAGTAAAGGACTAGCGGAGAGTACTAACGAGCAGTACTTC.

The chain employs TRBV19 and TRBJ1-2; D remains unclear. Trimming removed 5 bases at V and 7 bases at J, with 11 bases between. The germline CDR1 and CDR2 sequences are LNHDA and SQIVND (reference sequence). The CDR3 has 12 residues. The CDR3 loop is CASSVGAVGYTF. CDR3 bases: TGTGCCAGTAGTGTGGGTGCGGTTGGCTACACCTTC.

This clone showed up just a few times. The CDR3 protein is CASSYPDRGHGYTF. As DNA, the CDR3 is TGTGCCAGCAGCTACCCGGACAGGGGGCATGGCTACACCTTC. The gene calls are TRBV7-9 and TRBJ1-2, with 11 positions matching TRBD1. Germline values: CDR1 SEHNR, CDR2 FQNEAQ (reference sequence). This CDR3 has 14 amino acids. The J segment lost 6 bases and the V segment lost 4 bases, leaving 4 bases of the junction unmatched.

This clone came up a few times. The CDR3 is CASSHSGIPNTEAFF. CDR3 nucleotides: TGTGCCAGCAGCCATTCAGGGATACCGAACACTGAAGCTTTCTTT. V is TRBV4-2 and J is TRBJ1-1, with D maybe TRBD1 (5 bases). CDR3 length: 15 residues. V lost 3 bases to trimming and J lost 1 base, with 12 bases between them. CDR1 and CDR2 (germline): LGHNA, YNFKEQ.

The chain joins TRBV7-9 to TRBJ2-1; 9 bases are a match to TRBD1. The germline gives CDR1 SEHNR, CDR2 FQNEAQ (reference sequence). Unmatched junction bases numbered 5, after V lost 6 bases and J lost 8 bases. There are 13 residues in the CDR3. For the CDR3, the DNA is TGTGCCAGCAGACGTACAGGGGGCGATGAGCAGTTCTTC. Translation gives CASRRTGGDEQFF.

This clone was seen only a few times. The rearrangement uses TRBV9 and TRBJ2-7; 9 bases match TRBD2. Germline assignment: CDR1 SGDLS and CDR2 YYNGEE. The CDR3 runs to 16 residues. V dropped 0 bases and J dropped 3; count of bases not matched to a gene: 7. CDR3 region: CASSVGTSERGYEQYF. CDR3 DNA: TGTGCCAGCAGCGTAGGGACTAGCGAACGGGGCTACGAGCAGTACTTC.

This clone was detected only a few times. The chain has TRBV27 and TRBJ1-2; 9 positions match TRBD1. The CDR3 is made up of 15 amino acids. The germline CDR1 and CDR2 sequences are MNHEY and SMNVEV (reference sequence). J lost 4 bases, V lost 3 bases, and 6 bases had no gene match. CDR3 in DNA: TGTGCCAGCAGTTTCGGCGGGACAGGGACCTATGGCTACACCTTC. Protein: CASSFGGTGTYGYTF.

This rearrangement joins TRBV7-2 to TRBJ1-2; D gene unclear. CDR1 SGHTA and CDR2 FQGNSA come from the germline V gene. V was shortened by 1 base and J by 4 bases, with 7 bases between the two germline ends. CDR3 length equals 13 residues. In DNA form, the CDR3 reads TGTGCCAGCAGCTTAGACAGAGCCTATGGCTACACCTTC. Amino acids: CASSLDRAYGYTF.

In its sample, this clone was seen a few times. V and J are TRBV9 and TRBJ2-2, with TRBD1 matching over 7 bases. Germline V gene sequence: CDR1 SGDLS, CDR2 YYNGEE. The CDR3 length is 18 residues. V dropped 0 bases and J dropped 4; count of bases not matched to a gene: 12. The CDR3 DNA is TGTGCCAGCAGCGTAGAGGCGTGGACAGGTATCGGCACCGGGGAGCTGTTTTTT. Protein product: CASSVEAWTGIGTGELFF.

The V call is TRBV18, the J call TRBJ2-7, with D unresolved. The CDR3 totals 12 residues. The V end was cut by 3 bases, the J end by 4 bases, with 7 bases between. CDR1 KGHSH and CDR2 LQKENI come from the germline V gene. CDR3 DNA: TGTGCCAGCTCACCCGACTTTTACGAGCAGTACTTC. The encoded protein is CASSPDFYEQYF.

V gene TRBV5-1 combines with J gene TRBJ2-1; TRBD1 aligns across 7 bases. Germline CDR1 is SGHRS and CDR2 is YFSETQ. After removal of 0 bases from V and 5 bases from J, the junction contained 2 bases not matched to a gene. The CDR3 is 14 amino acids. CDR3 sequence: CASSLEGTDNEQFF. The CDR3 coding sequence is TGCGCCAGCAGCTTGGAAGGGACAGACAATGAGCAGTTCTTC.

V gene TRBV2 combines with J gene TRBJ2-1; D unclear. The CDR3 runs to 13 residues. From germline, CDR1 is SNHLY and CDR2 FYNNEI. V gave up 10 bases and J gave up 1 base, with 11 bases separating them. The CDR3 coding sequence is TGTGCCACCCGTCCCGGATCCTACAATGAGCAGTTCTTC. Translating it yields CATRPGSYNEQFF.

In its sample, this clone was seen a few times. The chain joins TRBV2 to TRBJ1-4; D is ambiguous. The CDR3 sequence is 15 residues long. Germline V gene lookup returns CDR1 SNHLY and CDR2 FYNNEI. V shed 5 bases and J shed 4 bases, with 14 bases lying between them. The CDR3 spells CASSRTDSRNEKLFF. In DNA form, the CDR3 reads TGTGCCAGCAGTAGGACGGACTCGCGTAATGAAAAACTGTTTTTT.

The chain links TRBV6-5 to TRBJ1-2; D unclear. V shed 3 bases and J shed 3 bases, with 11 bases lying between them. Germline loops: CDR1 MNHEY, CDR2 SVGAGI. The CDR3 covers 14 residues. CDR3 sequence: CASSYDPDYYGYTF. The CDR3 DNA reads TGTGCCAGCAGTTATGATCCGGACTACTATGGCTACACCTTC.

The rearrangement joins TRBV15 to TRBJ2-5; D not certain. Deletions cut 1 base from V and 9 bases from J, with 6 bases between. Germline V gene sequence: CDR1 LNHNV, CDR2 YYDKDF (reference sequence). The CDR3 length is 11 residues. The CDR3 DNA sequence: TGTGCCACCAGCAGAGGTCAGCCCCAGTACTTC. It is translated as CATSRGQPQYF.